This TCR beta chain was identified during a study of cytomegalovirus exposure and HLA in healthy donors. Study-wide results and caveats: The dataset shows that most TCR sequences were rare, while some public TCRs occurred in many donors. Rates of TCR association differed by HLA locus in a later analysis, with DRB1 highest and HLA-C lowest. Excluded: some indistinguishable V segments such as TRBV6-2 and TRBV6-3.

The CDR3 is 15 residues long. CDR1 is SGHRS, CDR2 YFSETQ, per germline. After removal of 3 bases from V and 3 bases from J, the junction contained 3 bases not matched to a gene. In regard to this clone: Its cognate antigen is unknown.

PCR primers comprised 60 Vbeta and 13 Jbeta primers. The protocol was immunoSEQ multiplex PCR, while the TCRdb copy is restricted to in-frame clones and leaves out a portion. The sample table includes roughly 62,000 clones. The source is a male donor in good health and CMV-seronegative. The V and J genes are TRBV5-1 and TRBJ2-1; 10 bases match TRBD2. The sequencing input was PBMCs. The CDR3 is CASSSGTSVYNEQFF. The CDR3, as DNA: TGCGCCAGCAGCTCCGGGACTAGCGTCTACAATGAGCAGTTCTTC.